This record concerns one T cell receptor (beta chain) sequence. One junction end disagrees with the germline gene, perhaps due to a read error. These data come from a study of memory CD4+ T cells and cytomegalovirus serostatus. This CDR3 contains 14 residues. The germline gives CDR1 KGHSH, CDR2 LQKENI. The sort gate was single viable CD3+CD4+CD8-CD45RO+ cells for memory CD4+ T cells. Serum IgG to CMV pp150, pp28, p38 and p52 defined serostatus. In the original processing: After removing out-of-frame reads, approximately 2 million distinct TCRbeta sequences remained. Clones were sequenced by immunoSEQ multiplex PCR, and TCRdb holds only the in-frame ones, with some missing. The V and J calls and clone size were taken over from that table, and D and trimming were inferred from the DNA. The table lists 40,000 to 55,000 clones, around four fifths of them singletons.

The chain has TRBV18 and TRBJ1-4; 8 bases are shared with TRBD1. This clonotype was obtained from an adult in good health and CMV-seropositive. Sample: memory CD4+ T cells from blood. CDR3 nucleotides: TGTGCCAGCCCACCTGGACAGGGCCATGAAAAACTGTTTTTT. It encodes CASPPGQGHEKLFF.